Here is one T cell receptor (beta chain) with its context. The CDR3 is made up of 17 amino acids. V gave up 3 bases and J gave up 4 bases; unmatched junction bases: 13. Germline CDR1 SGDLS, CDR2 YYNGEE. The PCR used 60 V beta and 13 J beta primers. Using immunoSEQ multiplex PCR, the repertoire was profiled, and TCRdb retains in-frame clones only, with some absent. The sample carries about 99,000 clones, 65% to 85% recorded once. These data are taken from a study of glioma-infiltrating T cells after dendritic cell vaccination. As for the study in general: The vaccine used monocyte-derived dendritic cells pulsed overnight with autologous tumor lysate.

Indicated time point: after dendritic cell vaccination, including at tumor progression/relapse. Blood PBMC samples: pre-vaccination, two weeks post third vaccination, and at tumor progression. Source: blood, taken after dendritic cell vaccination. The TCR originated in a human donor with glioblastoma. The chain is built from TRBV9 and TRBJ1-2; TRBD1 matches at 9 bases. Here the CDR3 reads CASSAVAAGTGTYGYTF. For the CDR3, the DNA is TGTGCCAGCAGCGCGGTCGCCGCCGGGACAGGGACCTATGGCTACACCTTC.